This entry describes one T cell receptor beta chain. This clonotype appeared a few times. It has no known antigen specificity. Per-base quality was not reported, and no clone a single base away is much larger than it. Library prep was done by RACE. TCRdb lists the instrument as NextSeq 500. During library preparation, unique molecular identifiers were attached to individual cDNA molecules so that TCRs could be counted in a quantitative, reproducible way. For every blood RNA sample, sequencing covered both the TCR alpha and TCR beta chains. The source study handled its data this way. The median number of TCRs per sample was approximately 98,000, ranging from about 23,224 to 690,600. The Decombinator software suite was used to annotate V, J and CDR3 in the TCR reads. For PS versus PT1 abundance plots, all samples were subsampled to the same number of TCRs (28,000). Expanded TCRs were defined as absent before sensitization and observed at least eight times at the 2-week time point. TCRdb trimmed public reads at Q25 via fastp, called clones via MiXCR and kept in-frame beta chains. A single entry per CDR3 protein holds the most common genes and DNA from its merged rows. TCRdb's processing, not the study's, gives the V and J calls here. The sample contains some 88,000 distinct CDR3 sequences, 9.5% to 11% of them found a single time. The ten largest clones add up to less than 2.5% of the sample.

The entry originates in a study of human T cells and chemical hapten exposure (dated by TCRdb to about 2021). Background on the whole study: For sensitization, 2% DPC in acetone was applied to a 2 cm by 2 cm area of upper inner arm skin. Throughout the study period of 20 to 30 weeks, patients also received therapeutic DPC doses to the scalp every week. Patch testing was done on the upper back using Finn chambers containing 0.01% DPC, and results were scored after 6 days according to International Contact Dermatitis Research Group standards. The patient cohort, mostly female, included alopecia areata with under or over 50% scalp involvement, alopecia totalis and alopecia universalis. Libraries were pooled for sequencing, and variation in per-sample TCR yields was attributed mainly to small differences in library volumes within the pool. In alopecia patients, the study followed how the peripheral blood TCR repertoire changed in vivo over primary and secondary sensitization to diphenylcyclopropenone (DPC), a hapten. Blood samples were taken from patients before sensitization (week 0) and at 2, 6 and about 24 weeks after DPC sensitization. Blood for TCR sequencing was provided by twenty-nine alopecia patients at one to four time points (pre-sensitization, 2, 6 and 24 weeks).

The time point label for this specimen denotes: patch test 2, 6 weeks after DPC sensitization. The treatment or condition label on this specimen signifies: therapeutic diphenylcyclopropenone sensitization with weekly scalp DPC. At every patch-test visit, the blood draw took place before the patch test was put on. Eligible patients were aged 18 to 70, diagnosed with alopecia, deemed suitable for DPC therapy, and excluded if pregnant. Total RNA was extracted from unfractionated whole blood that had been collected in Tempus Blood RNA tubes. Its CDR3 holds 15 amino acids, cysteine through phenylalanine. Just CDR3 DNA is preserved here, 45 bases in frame from base 1. As encoded in the germline V gene, CDR1 is SGHRS while CDR2 is YFSETQ. Relative to germline, V is 0 bases shorter and J is 2 bases shorter, with 6 bases between their ends. The paper's findings and limits, for the study overall: After repeated subsampling, the strength of the expansion versus patch-test correlation and the threshold at which it became significant changed. Expanded TCRs formed significantly more large CDR3 similarity clusters than pre-sensitization or healthy control sets, consistent with antigen-driven responses. Because all patients had alopecia, a presumed autoimmune disease, the immune response of the patients might differ from that of healthy individuals. DPC sensitization did not change how many TCRs were above 1 in 1000 frequency, and no evidence was found of alterations in global repertoire structure. A positive correlation was found between the number of PT1 expanded TCRs and patch test score, with significance reached at thresholds 8, 16 and 32 but not 4.

The source is a middle-aged man with alopecia areata. Some clones in this sample may be carry-over from other donors' samples. The V and J genes are TRBV5-1 and TRBJ2-6, with an unclear D gene assignment. This specimen consisted of whole blood, obtained in connection with sensitization to the hapten diphenylcyclopropenone (DPC). The DNA reads as follows: TGCGCCAGCAGCTTGGATGGTACTGGGGCCAACGTCCTGACTTTC. The translation is CASSLDGTGANVLTF. With the rest looked up from the reference TRBV5-1 and TRBJ2-6 genes rather than sequenced, the full variable domain is KAGVTQTPRYLIKTRGQQVTLSCSPISGHRSVSWYQQTPGQGLQFLFEYFSETQRNKGNFPGRFSGRQFSNSRSEMNVSTLELGDSALYLCASSLDGTGANVLTFGAGSRLTVL.